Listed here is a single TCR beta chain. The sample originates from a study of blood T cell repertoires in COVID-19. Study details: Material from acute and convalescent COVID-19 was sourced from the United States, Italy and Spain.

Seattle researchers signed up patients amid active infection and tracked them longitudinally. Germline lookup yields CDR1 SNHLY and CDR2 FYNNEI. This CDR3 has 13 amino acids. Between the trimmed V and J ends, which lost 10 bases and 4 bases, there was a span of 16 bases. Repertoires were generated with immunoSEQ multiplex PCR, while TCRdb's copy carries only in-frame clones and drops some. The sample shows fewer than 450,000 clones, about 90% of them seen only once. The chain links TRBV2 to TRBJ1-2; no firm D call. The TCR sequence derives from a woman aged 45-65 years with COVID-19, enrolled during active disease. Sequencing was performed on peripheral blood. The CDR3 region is CATGVGQVYGYTF. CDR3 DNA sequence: TGTGCCACTGGTGTTGGGCAGGTCTATGGCTACACCTTC.